This T cell receptor (beta chain) was recorded in a study of T cell changes during pregnancy in multiple sclerosis. CDR3 length: 17 amino acids. V lost 1 base, J lost 8 bases, and 8 bases stayed unmatched. Germline V lookup: CDR1 LGHNA, CDR2 YNFKEQ. Sequenced by immunoSEQ multiplex PCR; TCRdb stores in-frame clones only, minus some. The sample lists about 47,000 clones, 93% occurring once. The sequencing here drew on peripheral blood, taken in the second trimester of pregnancy. V usage is TRBV4-2 and J usage is TRBJ1-4; 12 bases match TRBD1. The source of this sequence is a female donor with multiple sclerosis, enrolled in a pregnancy study. CDR3 residues: CASSQVGTGGEGEKLFF. CDR3 DNA: TGTGCCAGCAGCCAAGTAGGGACAGGGGGCGAAGGGGAAAAACTGTTTTTT.